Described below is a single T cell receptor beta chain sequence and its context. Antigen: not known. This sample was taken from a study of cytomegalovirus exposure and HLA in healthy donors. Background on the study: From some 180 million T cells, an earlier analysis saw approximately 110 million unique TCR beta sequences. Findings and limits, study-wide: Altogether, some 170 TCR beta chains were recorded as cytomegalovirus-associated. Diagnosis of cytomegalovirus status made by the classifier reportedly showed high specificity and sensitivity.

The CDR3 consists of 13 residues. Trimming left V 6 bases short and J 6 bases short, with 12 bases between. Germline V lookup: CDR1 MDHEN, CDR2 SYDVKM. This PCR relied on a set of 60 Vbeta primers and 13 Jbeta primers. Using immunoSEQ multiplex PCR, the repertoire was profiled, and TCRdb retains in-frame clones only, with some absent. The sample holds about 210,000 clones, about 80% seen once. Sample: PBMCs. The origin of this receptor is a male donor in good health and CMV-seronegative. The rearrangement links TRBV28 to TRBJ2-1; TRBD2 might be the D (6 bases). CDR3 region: CASRGMGGNEQFF. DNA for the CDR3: TGTGCCAGCAGGGGGATGGGGGGCAATGAGCAGTTCTTC.